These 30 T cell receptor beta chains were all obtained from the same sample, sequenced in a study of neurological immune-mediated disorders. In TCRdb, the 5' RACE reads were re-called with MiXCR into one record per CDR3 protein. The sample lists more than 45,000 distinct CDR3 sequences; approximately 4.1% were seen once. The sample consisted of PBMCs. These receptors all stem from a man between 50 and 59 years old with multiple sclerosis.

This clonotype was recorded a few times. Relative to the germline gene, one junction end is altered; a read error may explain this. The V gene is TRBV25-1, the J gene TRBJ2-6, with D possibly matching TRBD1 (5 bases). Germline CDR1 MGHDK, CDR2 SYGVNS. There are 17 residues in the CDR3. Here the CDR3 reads CASSEFGNPSGAKVLTF. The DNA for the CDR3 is TGTGCCAGCAGTGAATTTGGGAACCCCTCTGGGGCCAAAGTCCTGACTTTC.

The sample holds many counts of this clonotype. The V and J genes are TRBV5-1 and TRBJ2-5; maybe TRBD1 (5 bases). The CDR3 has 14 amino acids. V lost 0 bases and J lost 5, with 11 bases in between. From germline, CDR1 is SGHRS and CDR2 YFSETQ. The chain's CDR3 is CASSLGQLRETQYF. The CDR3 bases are TGCGCCAGCAGCTTGGGACAGCTACGTGAGACCCAGTACTTC.

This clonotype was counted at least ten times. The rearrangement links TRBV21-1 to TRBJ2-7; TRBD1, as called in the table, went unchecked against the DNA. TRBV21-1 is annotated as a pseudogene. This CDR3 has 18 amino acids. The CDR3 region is CASSKYLDRGPEPYEQYF. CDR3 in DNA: TGTGCCAGCAGCAAATATCTAGACAGGGGTCCAGAACCCTACGAGCAGTACTTC.

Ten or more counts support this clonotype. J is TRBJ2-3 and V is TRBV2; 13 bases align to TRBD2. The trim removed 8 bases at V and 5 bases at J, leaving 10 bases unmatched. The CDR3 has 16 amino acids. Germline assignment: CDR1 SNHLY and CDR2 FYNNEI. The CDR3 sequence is CASYGLAGAFGDTQYF. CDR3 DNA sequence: TGTGCCAGCTATGGACTAGCGGGAGCCTTTGGAGATACGCAGTATTTT.

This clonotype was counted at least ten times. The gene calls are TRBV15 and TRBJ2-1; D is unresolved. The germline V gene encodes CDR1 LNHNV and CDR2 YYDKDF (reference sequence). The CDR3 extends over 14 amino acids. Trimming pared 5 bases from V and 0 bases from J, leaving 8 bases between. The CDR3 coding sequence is TGTGCCACCAGCCCCCCTTACTCCTACAATGAGCAGTTCTTC. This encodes CATSPPYSYNEQFF. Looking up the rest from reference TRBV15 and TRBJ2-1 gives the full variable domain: DAMVIQNPRYQVTQFGKPVTLSCSQTLNHNVMYWYQQKSSQAPKLLFHYYDKDFNNEADTPDNFQSRRPNTSFCFLDIRSPGLGDTAMYLCATSPPYSYNEQFFGPGTRLTVL.

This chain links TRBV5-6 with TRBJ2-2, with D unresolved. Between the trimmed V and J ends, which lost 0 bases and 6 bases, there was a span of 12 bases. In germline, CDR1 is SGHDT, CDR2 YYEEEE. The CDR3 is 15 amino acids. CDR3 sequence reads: CASSLVLQAAGELFF. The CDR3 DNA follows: TGTGCCAGCAGCTTGGTTTTGCAGGCCGCCGGGGAGCTGTTTTTT.

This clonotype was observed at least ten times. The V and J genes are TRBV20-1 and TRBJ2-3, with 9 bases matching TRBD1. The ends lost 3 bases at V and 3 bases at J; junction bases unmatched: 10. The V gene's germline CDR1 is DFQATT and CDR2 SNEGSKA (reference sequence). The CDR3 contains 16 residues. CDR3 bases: TGCAGTGCTAGGTTGCGCGGGACAGGGCCAACAGATACGCAGTATTTT. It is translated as CSARLRGTGPTDTQYF.

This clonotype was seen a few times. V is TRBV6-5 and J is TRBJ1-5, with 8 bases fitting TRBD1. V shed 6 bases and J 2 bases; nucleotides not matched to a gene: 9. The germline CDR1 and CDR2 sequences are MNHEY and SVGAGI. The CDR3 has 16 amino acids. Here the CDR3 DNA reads TGTGCCAGCAGCCCGAGAGGACAGGGTGGCAATCAGCCCCAGCATTTT. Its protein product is CASSPRGQGGNQPQHF.

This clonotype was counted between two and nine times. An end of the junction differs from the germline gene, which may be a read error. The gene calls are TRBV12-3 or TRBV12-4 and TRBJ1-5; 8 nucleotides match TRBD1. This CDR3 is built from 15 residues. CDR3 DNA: TGTGCCAGCAGTTCGACAGACAGGGGTAGACAGCCCCAGAATTTT. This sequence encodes CASSSTDRGRQPQNF.

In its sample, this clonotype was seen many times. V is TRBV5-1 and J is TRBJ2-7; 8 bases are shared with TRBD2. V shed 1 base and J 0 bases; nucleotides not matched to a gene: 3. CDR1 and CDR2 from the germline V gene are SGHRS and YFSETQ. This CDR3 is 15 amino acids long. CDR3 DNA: TGCGCCAGCAGCTTGTCAGCGGGAGACTCCTACGAGCAGTACTTC. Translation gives CASSLSAGDSYEQYF.

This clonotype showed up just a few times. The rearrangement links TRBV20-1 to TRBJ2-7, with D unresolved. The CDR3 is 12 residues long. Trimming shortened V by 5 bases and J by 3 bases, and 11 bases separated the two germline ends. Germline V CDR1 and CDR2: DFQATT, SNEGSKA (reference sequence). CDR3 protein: CSALPRDYEQYF. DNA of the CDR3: TGCAGTGCTTTACCTAGGGACTACGAGCAGTACTTC.

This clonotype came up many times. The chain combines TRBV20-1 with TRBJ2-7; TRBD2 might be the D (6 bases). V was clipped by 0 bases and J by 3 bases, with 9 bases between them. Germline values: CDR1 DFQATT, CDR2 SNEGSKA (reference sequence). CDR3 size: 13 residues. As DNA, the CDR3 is TGCAGTGCTAGAGAGGGACTCTACTACGAGCAGTACTTC. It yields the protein CSAREGLYYEQYF.

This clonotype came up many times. The CDR3 DNA follows: TGCAGTGCTAGAGGGCTTTCTAGCGGACCCTCCAATGAGCAGTTCTTC. This sequence encodes CSARGLSSGPSNEQFF. The V and J genes are TRBV20-1 and TRBJ2-1, with 7 nucleotides matching TRBD2. From germline, CDR1 is DFQATT and CDR2 SNEGSKA (reference sequence). This CDR3 comprises 16 residues. V lost 1 base, J lost 6 bases, and 12 bases stayed unmatched.

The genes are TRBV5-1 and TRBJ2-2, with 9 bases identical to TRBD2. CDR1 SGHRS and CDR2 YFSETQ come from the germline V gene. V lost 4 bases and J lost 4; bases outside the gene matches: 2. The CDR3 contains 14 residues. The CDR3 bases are TGCGCCAGCAGCAATAGCGGGGGCACCGGGGAGCTGTTTTTT. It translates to CASSNSGGTGELFF.

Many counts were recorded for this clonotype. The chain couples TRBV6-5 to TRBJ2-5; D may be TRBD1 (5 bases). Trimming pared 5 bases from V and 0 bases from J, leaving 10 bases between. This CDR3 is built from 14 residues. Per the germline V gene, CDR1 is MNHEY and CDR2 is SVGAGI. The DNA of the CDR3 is TGTGCCAGCAGTCAGACAGCCAACCAAGAGACCCAGTACTTC. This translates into CASSQTANQETQYF.

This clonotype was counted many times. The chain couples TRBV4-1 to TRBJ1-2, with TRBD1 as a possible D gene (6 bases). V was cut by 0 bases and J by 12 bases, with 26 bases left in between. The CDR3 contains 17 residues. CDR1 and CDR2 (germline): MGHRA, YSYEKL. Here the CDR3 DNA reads TGCGCCAGCAGCCAAGATCGGGTCGGACAGTATCGGGCCCTTAACACCTTC. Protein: CASSQDRVGQYRALNTF.

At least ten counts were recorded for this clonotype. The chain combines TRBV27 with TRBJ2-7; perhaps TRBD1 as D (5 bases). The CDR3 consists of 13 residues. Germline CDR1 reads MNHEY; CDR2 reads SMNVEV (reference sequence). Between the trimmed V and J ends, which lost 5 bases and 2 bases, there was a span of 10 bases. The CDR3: CASSLTETYEQYF. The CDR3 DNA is TGTGCCAGCAGTCTGACAGAGACCTACGAGCAGTACTTC.

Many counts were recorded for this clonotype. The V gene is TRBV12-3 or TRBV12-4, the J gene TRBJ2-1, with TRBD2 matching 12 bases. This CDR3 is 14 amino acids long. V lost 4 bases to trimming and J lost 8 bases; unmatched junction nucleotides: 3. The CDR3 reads CASSSSGRGDEQFF. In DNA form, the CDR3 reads TGTGCCAGCAGTTCTAGCGGGAGGGGGGATGAGCAGTTCTTC.

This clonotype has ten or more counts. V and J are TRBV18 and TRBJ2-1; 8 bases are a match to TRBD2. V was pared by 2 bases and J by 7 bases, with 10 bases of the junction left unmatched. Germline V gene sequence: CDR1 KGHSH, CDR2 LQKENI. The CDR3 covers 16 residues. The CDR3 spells CASSPESGLATNEQFF. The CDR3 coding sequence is TGTGCCAGCTCACCAGAATCAGGACTAGCTACAAATGAGCAGTTCTTC.

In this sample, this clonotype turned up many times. CDR3 region: CSARWGQVWSQYF. The CDR3 nucleotides are TGCAGTGCTCGATGGGGACAGGTCTGGTCCCAGTACTTC. V and J are TRBV20-1 and TRBJ2-5; 8 positions match TRBD1. Germline loops: CDR1 DFQATT, CDR2 SNEGSKA (reference sequence). The CDR3 covers 13 residues. V trimming: 5 bases; J trimming: 9 bases; junction bases outside the gene matches: 11.

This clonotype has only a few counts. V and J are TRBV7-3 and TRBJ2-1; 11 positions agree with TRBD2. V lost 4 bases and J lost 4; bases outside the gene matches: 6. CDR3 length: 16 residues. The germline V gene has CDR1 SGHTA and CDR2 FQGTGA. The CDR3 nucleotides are TGTGCCAGCAGCTCGACTAGCGGGACATCTTACAATGAGCAGTTCTTC. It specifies CASSSTSGTSYNEQFF.

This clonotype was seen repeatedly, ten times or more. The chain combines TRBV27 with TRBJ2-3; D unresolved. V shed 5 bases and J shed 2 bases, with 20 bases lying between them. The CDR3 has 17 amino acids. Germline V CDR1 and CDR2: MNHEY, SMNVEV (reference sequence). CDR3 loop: CASSVQGPYTFTDTQYF. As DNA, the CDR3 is TGTGCCAGCAGTGTCCAAGGACCGTACACCTTCACAGATACGCAGTATTTT.

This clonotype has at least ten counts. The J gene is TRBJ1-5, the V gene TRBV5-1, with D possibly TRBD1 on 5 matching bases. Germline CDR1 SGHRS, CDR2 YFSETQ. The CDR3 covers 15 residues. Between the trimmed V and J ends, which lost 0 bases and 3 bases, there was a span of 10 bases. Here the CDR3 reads CASSLEGPHNQPQHF. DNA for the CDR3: TGCGCCAGCAGCTTGGAGGGACCGCACAATCAGCCCCAGCATTTT.

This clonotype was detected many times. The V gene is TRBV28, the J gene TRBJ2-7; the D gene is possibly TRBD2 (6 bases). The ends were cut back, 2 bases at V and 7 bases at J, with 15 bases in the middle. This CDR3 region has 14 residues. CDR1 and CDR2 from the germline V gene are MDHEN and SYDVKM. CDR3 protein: CASSLEDARGEQYF. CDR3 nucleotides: TGTGCCAGCAGTTTAGAAGATGCTCGGGGGGAGCAGTACTTC. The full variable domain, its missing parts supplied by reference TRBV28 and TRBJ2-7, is DVKVTQSSRYLVKRTGEKVFLECVQDMDHENMFWYRQDPGLGLRLIYFSYDVKMKEKGDIPEGYSVSREKKERFSLILESASTNQTSMYLCASSLEDARGEQYFGPGTRLTVT.

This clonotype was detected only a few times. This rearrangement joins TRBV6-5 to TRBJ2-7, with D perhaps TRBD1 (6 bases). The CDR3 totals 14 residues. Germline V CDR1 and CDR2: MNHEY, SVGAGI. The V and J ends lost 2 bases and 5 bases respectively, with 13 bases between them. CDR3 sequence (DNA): TGTGCCAGCAGTTACGGAGGCAGGGGCGACGAGCAGTACTTC. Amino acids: CASSYGGRGDEQYF.

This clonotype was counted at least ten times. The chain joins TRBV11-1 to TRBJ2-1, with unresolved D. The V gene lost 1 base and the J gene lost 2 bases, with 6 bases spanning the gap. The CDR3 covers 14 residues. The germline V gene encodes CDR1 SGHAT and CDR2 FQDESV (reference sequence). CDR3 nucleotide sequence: TGTGCCAGCAGCTTAGGCCGGACCTACAATGAGCAGTTCTTC. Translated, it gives CASSLGRTYNEQFF.

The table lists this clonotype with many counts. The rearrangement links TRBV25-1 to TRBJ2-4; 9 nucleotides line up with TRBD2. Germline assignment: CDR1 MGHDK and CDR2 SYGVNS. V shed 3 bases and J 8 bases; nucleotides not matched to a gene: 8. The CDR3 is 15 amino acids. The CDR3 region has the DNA TGTGCCAGCAGTGATAGCGGGGGCCCAGAAGACATTCAGTACTTC. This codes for CASSDSGGPEDIQYF.

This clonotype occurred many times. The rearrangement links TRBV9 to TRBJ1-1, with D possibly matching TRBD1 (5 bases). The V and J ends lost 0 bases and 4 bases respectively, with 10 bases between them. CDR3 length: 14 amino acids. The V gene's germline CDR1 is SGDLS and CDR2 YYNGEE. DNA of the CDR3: TGTGCCAGCAGCGTAGCGGGGGAGGGCACTGAAGCTTTCTTT. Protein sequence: CASSVAGEGTEAFF.

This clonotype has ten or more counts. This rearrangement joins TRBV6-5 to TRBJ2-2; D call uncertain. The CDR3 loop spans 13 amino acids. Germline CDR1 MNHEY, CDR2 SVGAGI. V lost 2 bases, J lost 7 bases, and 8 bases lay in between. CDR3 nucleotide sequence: TGTGCCAGCAGTTACGACGGCGGCGGGGAGCTGTTTTTT. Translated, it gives CASSYDGGGELFF.

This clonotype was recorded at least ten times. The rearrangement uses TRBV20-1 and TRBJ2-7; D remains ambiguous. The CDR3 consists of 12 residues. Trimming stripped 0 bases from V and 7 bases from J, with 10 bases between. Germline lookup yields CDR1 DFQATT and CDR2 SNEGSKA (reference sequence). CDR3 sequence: CSARESVGEQYF. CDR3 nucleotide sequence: TGCAGTGCTAGAGAATCCGTCGGGGAGCAGTACTTC.